The source of this TCR beta chain is a study of graft-versus-host responses after intestinal transplantation. This CDR3 is 16 amino acids long. The V and J ends lost 0 bases and 7 bases, in that order; junction bases with no gene match: 6. Germline CDR1 reads PRHDT; CDR2 reads FYEKMQ (reference sequence). Using immunoSEQ multiplex PCR, the repertoire was profiled, and TCRdb retains in-frame clones only, with some absent. The sample holds some 14,000 clones; approximately 89% are singletons and the top ten take over 6.5%. Here the sequenced sample was bone marrow, taken just over 120 days after intestinal transplantation. The source is a human patient who received an intestinal transplant, so some T cells may come from the graft donor. The chain uses TRBV13 and TRBJ2-1, with 10 bases fitting TRBD2. In DNA form, the CDR3 reads TGTGCCAGCAGCTTAGGGGCCCTAGCGGGAGTGAATGAGCAGTTCTTC. It translates to CASSLGALAGVNEQFF.